These 26 T cell receptor beta chains were all obtained from the same sample, sequenced in a study of Tregs in tolerant kidney transplant recipients. The protocol was immunoSEQ multiplex PCR, while the TCRdb copy is restricted to in-frame clones and leaves out a portion. Counted here are more than 60,000 clones, 80% to 90% occurring once; the ten biggest clones make up around 2.3%. This sample comprised Tregs from blood, obtained before the transplant. Every receptor here comes from a human donor who received a combined kidney and bone marrow transplant.

This clone turned up a few times. This chain uses TRBV5-6 with TRBJ2-7; 9 nucleotides match TRBD1. The CDR3 is 14 residues long. After removal of 2 bases from V and 5 bases from J, the junction contained 5 bases not matched to a gene. Germline-derived CDR1 and CDR2 are SGHDT and YYEEEE. DNA of the CDR3: TGTGCCAGCAGCTTCGACAGGGGGGTACACGAGCAGTACTTC. Encoded protein: CASSFDRGVHEQYF.

The CDR3 spells CASSPPSGYSYEQYF. The CDR3 coding sequence is TGTGCCAGCTCACCACCTAGCGGTTACTCCTACGAGCAGTACTTC. The chain has TRBV18 and TRBJ2-7; possible D gene TRBD2, 6 bases. CDR3 size: 15 residues. The germline gives CDR1 KGHSH, CDR2 LQKENI. V lost 0 bases, J lost 0 bases, and 9 bases lay in between.

A single count supports this clone. V and J are TRBV10-3 and TRBJ2-5, with 9 bases lining up with TRBD2. Germline V CDR1 and CDR2: ENHRY, SYGVKD. V dropped 6 bases and J dropped 3; count of bases not matched to a gene: 2. The length of the CDR3 is 13 residues. This CDR3 is CAIRAGGKETQYF. In nucleotides, the CDR3 is TGTGCCATCAGAGCGGGGGGCAAAGAGACCCAGTACTTC.

V is TRBV5-1 and J is TRBJ2-1; D perhaps matches TRBD2 (6 bases). Germline values: CDR1 SGHRS, CDR2 YFSETQ. The ends were cut back, 4 bases at V and 1 base at J, with 12 bases in the middle. This CDR3 is built from 15 residues. CDR3 DNA sequence: TGCGCCAGCAGCCAGCTGGCGGGATCCTACAATGAGCAGTTCTTC. It translates to CASSQLAGSYNEQFF.

The genes are TRBV5-4 and TRBJ2-7; tentatively, D is TRBD1 or TRBD2 (5 bases each). The CDR3 length is 15 residues. Trimming removed 0 bases at V and 3 bases at J, with 13 bases between. Germline CDR1 is SGHNT and CDR2 is YYREEE (reference sequence). The CDR3 region is CASSLARGLDYEQYF. DNA for the CDR3: TGTGCCAGCAGCTTGGCGAGGGGCCTTGACTACGAGCAGTACTTC.

The gene calls are TRBV6-5 and TRBJ2-7; D may be TRBD1 (5 bases). Germline V gene lookup returns CDR1 MNHEY and CDR2 SVGAGI. This CDR3 has 15 residues. V lost 4 bases to trimming and J lost 0 bases, with 13 bases between them. CDR3 protein: CASSSTAPYSYEQYF. As DNA, the CDR3 is TGTGCCAGCAGTTCGACAGCGCCATACTCCTACGAGCAGTACTTC.

The genes are TRBV12-5 and TRBJ1-6; D is undetermined. Germline CDR1 is LGHNT and CDR2 is FRNRAP. Trimming took 0 bases from V and 9 from J, leaving 12 bases between them. The CDR3 is made up of 15 amino acids. CDR3 sequence: CASGLVGGIGSPLHF. The CDR3 region has the DNA TGTGCTAGTGGTTTGGTGGGAGGGATAGGTTCACCCCTCCACTTT.

The chain links TRBV7-9 to TRBJ2-2, with TRBD2 matching 13 bases. V lost 5 bases, J lost 4 bases, and 4 bases stayed unmatched. CDR3 length: 16 amino acids. CDR1 is SEHNR, CDR2 FQNEAQ, per germline (reference sequence). CDR3 protein: CASSLGLAGVTGELFF. The CDR3 DNA reads as TGTGCCAGCAGCCTAGGACTAGCGGGGGTCACCGGGGAGCTGTTTTTT.

The J gene is TRBJ2-1, the V gene TRBV5-4; 11 bases align to TRBD2. The V segment lost 2 bases and the J segment 9 bases; nucleotides outside the gene matches: 7. Looked up from germline, CDR1 is SGHNT and CDR2 is YYREEE (reference sequence). There are 15 residues in the CDR3. The CDR3, as DNA: TGTGCCAGCAGCTTACCGACTAGCGGGACCGGTGAGCAGTTCTTC. It yields the protein CASSLPTSGTGEQFF.

The V call is TRBV15, the J call TRBJ1-5; D is possibly TRBD1 (6 bases). V lost 0 bases and J 6 bases, leaving 15 bases between the germline ends. The CDR3 loop spans 16 amino acids. Germline-derived CDR1 and CDR2 are LNHNV and YYDKDF (reference sequence). As DNA, the CDR3 is TGTGCCACCAGCAGAGACAGGGGTGGGTACAGTCAGCCCCAGCATTTT. Amino acid sequence: CATSRDRGGYSQPQHF.

J is TRBJ1-2 and V is TRBV5-1; D unclear. Trimming cost V 0 bases and J 1 base, with 4 bases left between them. From germline, CDR1 is SGHRS and CDR2 YFSETQ. This CDR3 is 13 amino acids long. The CDR3 nucleotides are TGCGCCAGCAGCTTGGACAGTAACTATGGCTACACCTTC. Its translation: CASSLDSNYGYTF.

This clone showed up just once. This chain links TRBV12-5 with TRBJ2-5, with 7 bases lining up with TRBD1. After removal of 6 bases from V and 4 bases from J, the junction contained 8 bases not matched to a gene. There are 14 residues in the CDR3. The germline CDR1 and CDR2 sequences are LGHNT and FRNRAP. CDR3 bases: TGTGCTAGTGGCCAGGGGACAGTCGGAGAGACCCAGTACTTC. This codes for CASGQGTVGETQYF.

The genes are TRBV5-7 and TRBJ2-3; 10 positions agree with TRBD2. TRBV5-7 is an ORF; its function is uncertain. This CDR3 spans 17 amino acids. V lost 6 bases, J lost 4 bases, and 14 bases stayed unmatched. CDR3 in amino acids: CASINRGGLAGADTQYF. The CDR3 DNA sequence: TGTGCCAGCATCAACCGGGGGGGCCTAGCGGGAGCAGATACGCAGTATTTT.

J is TRBJ1-1 and V is TRBV11-2; 8 bases line up with TRBD1. CDR1 is SGHAT, CDR2 FQNNGV, per germline. CDR3 length: 14 residues. Losses at the gene ends were 6 bases for V and 4 bases for J; bases not matched to a gene: 7. The CDR3 DNA sequence: TGTGCCAGCAGGACAGGGGTCGGTACCACTGAAGCTTTCTTT. It yields the protein CASRTGVGTTEAFF.

This chain connects TRBV4-1 to TRBJ2-1, with D possibly matching TRBD2 (5 bases). The CDR3 totals 16 residues. The V end lost 1 base, the J end lost 5 bases, and 15 bases lay between the germline ends. Germline lookup yields CDR1 MGHRA and CDR2 YSYEKL. CDR3 region: CASSQGLRADHNEQFF. For the CDR3, the DNA is TGCGCCAGCAGCCAAGGATTGAGAGCGGACCACAATGAGCAGTTCTTC.

The rearrangement links TRBV5-5 to TRBJ2-7, with 10 bases identical to TRBD2. V shed 4 bases and J 1 base; nucleotides not matched to a gene: 5. Germline V CDR1 and CDR2: SGHKS, YYEKEE (reference sequence). The CDR3 contains 15 residues. The CDR3 spells CASSPRTSGSYEQYF. The CDR3 DNA follows: TGTGCCAGCAGCCCAAGGACTAGCGGTTCCTACGAGCAGTACTTC.

This clone was detected only a few times. V and J are TRBV7-2 and TRBJ2-7; D possibly uses TRBD1 or TRBD2 (7 bases each). The length of the CDR3 is 14 residues. Looked up from germline, CDR1 is SGHTA and CDR2 is FQGNSA. Trimming removed 5 bases at V and 4 bases at J, with 15 bases between. CDR3 nucleotides: TGTGCCAGCAGCCAGAACAGGGGAGGGTACGAGCAGTACTTC. Translation: CASSQNRGGYEQYF.

The chain recombines TRBV25-1 with TRBJ1-6; TRBD1 is a possible D gene (6 bases). Trimming took off 6 bases at V and 6 bases at J, with 18 bases between the two ends. Per the germline V gene, CDR1 is MGHDK and CDR2 is SYGVNS. The CDR3 is 16 amino acids. The CDR3 region is CASRTSGAISNSPLHF. The DNA for the CDR3 is TGTGCCAGCAGAACTTCAGGGGCCATTTCTAATTCACCCCTCCACTTT.

The chain joins TRBV7-2 to TRBJ2-5, with D perhaps matching TRBD2 (7 bases). Germline CDR1 is SGHTA and CDR2 is FQGNSA. V was cut by 3 bases and J by 5 bases, with 13 bases left in between. The CDR3 totals 14 residues. Here the CDR3 DNA reads TGTGCCAGCAGCTTCCGGGGGGCTACGGAGACCCAGTACTTC. Its translation: CASSFRGATETQYF.

CDR3 sequence reads: CASGIQGPYNSPLHF. The CDR3 region has the DNA TGTGCCAGCGGAATACAGGGTCCCTATAATTCACCCCTCCACTTT. This chain uses TRBV13 with TRBJ1-6; a weak D match, TRBD1 (6 bases). The germline gives CDR1 PRHDT, CDR2 FYEKMQ (reference sequence). Trimming took off 8 bases at V and 2 bases at J, with 13 bases between the two ends. This CDR3 region has 15 residues.

The genes are TRBV10-2 and TRBJ2-3; the D is unclear. The V gene's germline CDR1 is WSHSY and CDR2 SAAADI. CDR3 length: 14 amino acids. Trimming removed 3 bases at V and 4 bases at J, with 11 bases between. The CDR3 here is CASSDWLVSDTQYF. The DNA of the CDR3 is TGCGCCAGCAGTGATTGGCTAGTTTCAGATACGCAGTATTTT.

This chain uses TRBV5-1 with TRBJ2-5; weak D call: TRBD1 (6 bases). The germline gives CDR1 SGHRS, CDR2 YFSETQ. The CDR3 covers 14 residues. The V and J ends lost 7 bases and 6 bases respectively, with 19 bases between them. In DNA form, the CDR3 reads TGCGCCAGCGACCTCACAGGGCTCGCGCAGACCCAGTACTTC. Its translation is CASDLTGLAQTQYF.

The gene calls are TRBV11-2 and TRBJ2-7, with D perhaps TRBD1 (6 bases). The CDR3 extends over 12 amino acids. Germline-derived CDR1 and CDR2 are SGHAT and FQNNGV. V lost 3 bases and J 5 bases, leaving 8 bases between the germline ends. CDR3 residues: CASSFTGNEQYF. The CDR3 nucleotides are TGTGCCAGCAGCTTCACAGGGAACGAGCAGTACTTC.

The rearrangement uses TRBV7-2 and TRBJ2-3; possibly TRBD2 for D (5 bases). The germline V gene encodes CDR1 SGHTA and CDR2 FQGNSA. Trimming left V 11 bases short and J 3 bases short, with 12 bases between. The CDR3 extends over 12 amino acids. DNA of the CDR3: TGTGCCTCGAGAGGGTTTACAGATACGCAGTATTTT. This sequence encodes CASRGFTDTQYF. The full variable domain, in which reference TRBV7-2 and TRBJ2-3 provide the parts outside the CDR3, is GAGVSQSPSNKVTEKGKDVELRCDPISGHTALYWYRQSLGQGLEFLIYFQGNSAPDKSGLPSDRFSAERTGGSVSTLTIQRTQQEDSAVYLCASRGFTDTQYFGPGTRLTVL.

This clone showed up just once. Distinct nucleotide sequences in the sample also encode this CDR3. In nucleotides, the CDR3 is TGCGCCAGCAGCTTCTCTCGGCTCGCGGGGGGAAGGGGATACAATGAGCAGTTCTTC. This sequence encodes CASSFSRLAGGRGYNEQFF. The chain is built from TRBV5-1 and TRBJ2-1; 8 nucleotides line up with TRBD2. Per the germline V gene, CDR1 is SGHRS and CDR2 is YFSETQ. The CDR3 has 19 amino acids. V gave up 2 bases and J gave up 4 bases; unmatched junction bases: 17.

The rearrangement uses TRBV28 and TRBJ2-4, with TRBD1 matching over 9 bases. This CDR3 region has 15 residues. Germline V gene sequence: CDR1 MDHEN, CDR2 SYDVKM. Germline trimming cut 5 bases from V and 2 bases from J; bases unmatched to any gene: 4. In nucleotides, the CDR3 is TGTGCCAGCAGTAAACAGGGGGCGACCAAAAACATTCAGTACTTC. This gives the protein CASSKQGATKNIQYF.